The clone carrying this T cell receptor (beta chain) has only a few counts. Mouse gene names apply. With the read ending 4 residues before the CDR3 end, the germline J gene is used to fill in that end. The data derive from a study of CD8+ T cells in alopecia areata. Per germline, CDR1 FNHDT and CDR2 SITEND (reference sequence). The V end lost 4 bases, the J end lost 3 bases, and 7 bases lay between the germline ends. The CDR3 has 12 residues. The sorting of pooled cutaneous lymph node cells relied on CD4, CD8alpha, NKG2D, NKG2ACE and other markers. RNA, once extracted, was reverse transcribed into cDNA for use as the sequencing template. Some clones are missing from TCRdb's copy, which holds only in-frame ones; the method was immunoSEQ multiplex PCR. The table records 250,000 or so clones without singletons, the ten largest covering around 1.2%.

What was sequenced was CD4+ T cells sorted from a lymph node. The TCR originated in a C3H/HeJ mouse with alopecia areata. The strain is characterized by the MHC haplotype H2-k. The rearrangement uses TRBV19 and TRBJ1-1; D is possibly TRBD1 (5 bases). The CDR3 DNA, read in part, is TGTGCCAGCAGTCCCAGGGACACA. It translates to CASSPRDT. The entire CDR3 protein reads CASSPRDTEVFF.